Below, one TCR beta chain is given with its context. Its antigen is unknown. This sample was taken from a study of identical twins. Study outcomes and limitations: Instead of following the same donors, the conclusions were based on cross-sectional statistical analysis.

Germline CDR1 SEHNR, CDR2 FQNEAQ (reference sequence). The CDR3 is made up of 12 amino acids. V shed 5 bases and J shed 5 bases, with 8 bases lying between them. One entry per CDR3 protein, called by TCRdb with MiXCR from the 5' RACE reads. The sample shows fewer than 650,000 distinct CDR3 sequences, around 9.6% of them seen only once. These sequences were also reported in another study, on yellow fever vaccine responses in identical twins.

Sequenced sample: PBMCs. This receptor was taken from a woman aged 18 to 35 in good health. J is TRBJ2-3 and V is TRBV7-9; D not resolved. The chain's CDR3 is CASSDRGDTQYF. CDR3 nucleotides: TGTGCCAGCAGCGACCGCGGAGATACGCAGTATTTT.